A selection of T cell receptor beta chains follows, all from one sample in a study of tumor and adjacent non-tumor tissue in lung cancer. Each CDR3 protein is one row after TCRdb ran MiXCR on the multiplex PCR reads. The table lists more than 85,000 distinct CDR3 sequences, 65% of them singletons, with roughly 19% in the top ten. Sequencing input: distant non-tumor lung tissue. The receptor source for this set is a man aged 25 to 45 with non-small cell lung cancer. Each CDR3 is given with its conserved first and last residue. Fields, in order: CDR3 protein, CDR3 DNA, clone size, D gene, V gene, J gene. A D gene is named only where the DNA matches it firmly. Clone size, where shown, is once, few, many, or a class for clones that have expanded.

CDR3: CASSPSRAATYKQYF
DNA: TGTGCCAGCTCACCCAGTAGGGCGGCAACCTACAAGCAGTACTTC
size: NA
D: NA
V: TRBV18
J: TRBJ2-7

CDR3: CASGLAGVARELFF
DNA: TGCGCCAGCGGACTAGCGGGAGTTGCCAGGGAGCTGTTTTTT
size: NA
D: TRBD2
V: TRBV10-2
J: TRBJ2-2

CDR3: CARTLVAELNEQFF
DNA: TGCGCCAGGACCCTAGTGGCAGAGCTCAATGAGCAGTTCTTC
size: NA
D: NA
V: TRBV4-1
J: TRBJ2-1

CDR3: CASTFGLVAEAFF
DNA: TGCGCCAGCACTTTTGGGTTGGTGGCTGAGGCTTTCTTT
size: NA
D: NA
V: TRBV6-8
J: TRBJ1-1

CDR3: CASSEYRSGWYEQYF
DNA: TGTGCCAGCAGTGAATATAGGTCGGGGTGGTACGAGCAGTACTTC
size: NA
D: NA
V: TRBV6-1
J: TRBJ2-7

CDR3: CSAPRQGGNTGELFF
DNA: TGCAGTGCCCCTAGACAGGGAGGAAACACCGGGGAGCTGTTTTTT
size: medium-sized
D: NA
V: TRBV20-1
J: TRBJ2-2

CDR3: CSARDLGIEGQYF
DNA: TGCAGTGCTAGAGATTTGGGAATTGAAGGGCAGTACTTC
size: NA
D: NA
V: TRBV20-1
J: TRBJ2-7

CDR3: CASSESGGNEQFF
DNA: TGTGCCAGCAGCGAGTCCGGGGGGAATGAGCAGTTCTTC
size: many
D: TRBD2
V: TRBV6-5
J: TRBJ2-1

CDR3: CAISTTGGDSPLHF
DNA: TGTGCCATCAGCACGACAGGGGGGGATTCACCCCTCCACTTT
size: many
D: TRBD1
V: TRBV10-3
J: TRBJ1-6

CDR3: CASSWDRATDTQYF
DNA: TGTGCCAGCAGCTGGGACAGGGCTACAGATACGCAGTATTTT
size: many
D: TRBD1
V: TRBV28
J: TRBJ2-3

CDR3: CASSFSLAGGRDELFF
DNA: TGTGCCAGCAGCTTTTCACTAGCGGGGGGGCGCGATGAGCTGTTCTTC
size: NA
D: TRBD2
V: TRBV11-2
J: TRBJ2-1

CDR3: CASSLVAGNEQFF
DNA: TGTGCCAGCAGCTTAGTAGCGGGGAATGAGCAGTTCTTC
size: many
D: TRBD2
V: TRBV7-9
J: TRBJ2-1

CDR3: CASSLIPGSSYEQYF
DNA: TGTGCCAGCAGCTTGATTCCGGGCAGTTCCTACGAGCAGTACTTC
size: medium-sized
D: NA
V: TRBV6-5
J: TRBJ2-7

CDR3: CASSPAPGTSGRAGTDTQYF
DNA: TGTGCCAGCAGTCCTGCCCCCGGGACTAGCGGGAGGGCCGGTACAGATACGCAGTATTTT
size: few
D: TRBD2
V: TRBV28
J: TRBJ2-3

CDR3: CSASFPTSVYEQLF
DNA: TGCAGTGCTAGTTTCCCGACTAGCGTCTATGAGCAGTTATTC
size: NA
D: TRBD2
V: TRBV20-1
J: TRBJ2-1

CDR3: CDSSSVVDRGNSEAFF
DNA: TGTGACAGCAGCTCGGTCGTCGACAGGGGCAACTCTGAAGCTTTCTTT
size: NA
D: TRBD1
V: TRBV11-1
J: TRBJ1-1

CDR3: CSVNQGARGGELSF
DNA: TGCAGCGTGAACCAGGGAGCGCGCGGCGGGGAGCTGTCTTTT
size: NA
D: NA
V: TRBV29-1
J: TRBJ2-2

CDR3: CASSPPGAETQYF
DNA: TGTGCCAGCTCACCACCAGGGGCAGAGACCCAGTACTTC
size: NA
D: NA
V: TRBV18
J: TRBJ2-5